The clone carrying this T cell receptor (beta chain) was seen more than once but under ten times. The record originates from a study of human T cells and chemical hapten exposure. Study information: TCR yield per sample varied, mainly due to pooled library volumes.

Whole blood that had not been fractionated was the source of extracted total RNA. Separate cDNA molecules received unique molecular identifiers, which the library attached to them. Authors' methods: Between roughly 23,224 and 700,000 TCRs appeared in each sample, and the median stood at roughly 100,000. MiXCR was run by TCRdb on the reads, yielding one entry per CDR3 protein. TCRdb's processing, not the authors' own work, is the source of the V and J calls. The table includes 95,000 to 150,000 distinct CDR3 sequences, about 8.9% detected once. This CDR3 region has 14 residues. With V trimmed by 0 bases and J by 5 bases, 1 base remained unmatched. Germline CDR1 and CDR2: SGHVS and FNYEAQ.

This sequence joins TRBV7-6 and TRBJ2-1; 7 bases are shared with TRBD2. The TCR comes from a human donor in good health. Some clones in this sample may be carry-over from other donors' samples. The sequenced material came from whole blood. CDR3 nucleotide sequence: TGTGCCAGCAGCTTAGCGGGAGGGCACAATGAGCAGTTCTTC. This translates into CASSLAGGHNEQFF.